Included here is one T cell receptor (beta chain) sequence, with context. The entry originates in a study of glioma-infiltrating T cells after dendritic cell vaccination. TCRdb's copy holds only in-frame clones and misses some; the assay was immunoSEQ multiplex PCR. This repertoire shows about 94,000 clones, around 80% found once; its top ten account for roughly 5.9%. Time point in this sample: after dendritic cell vaccination, including at tumor progression/relapse. CDR1 is MDHEN, CDR2 SYDVKM, per germline. Trimming cost V 2 bases and J 0 bases, with 11 bases left between them. This CDR3 is built from 16 residues.

The chain is built from TRBV28 and TRBJ2-1, with D maybe TRBD2 (6 bases). This receptor was obtained from a human donor with glioblastoma. The sequencing used blood, collected after dendritic cell vaccination. CDR3 coding DNA: TGTGCCAGCAGTTTAGGGGGACTCCTCTCCTACAATGAGCAGTTCTTC. Translation gives CASSLGGLLSYNEQFF.